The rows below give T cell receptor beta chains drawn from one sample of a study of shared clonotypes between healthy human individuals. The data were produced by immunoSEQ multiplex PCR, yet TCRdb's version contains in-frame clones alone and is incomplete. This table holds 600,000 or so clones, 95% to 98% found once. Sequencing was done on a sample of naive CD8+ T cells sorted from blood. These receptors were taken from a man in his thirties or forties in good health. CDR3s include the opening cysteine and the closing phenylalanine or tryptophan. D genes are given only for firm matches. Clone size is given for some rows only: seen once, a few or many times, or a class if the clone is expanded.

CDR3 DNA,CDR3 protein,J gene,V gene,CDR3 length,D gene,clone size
TGTGCCAGCAGATCCCTCCCCCTTGGCGCCGGGGAGCTGTTTTTT,CASRSLPLGAGELFF,TRBJ2-2,TRBV6-1,15,-,once
TGTGCCAGCAGCTCATCCGGGACAGGCTACAATGAGCAGTTCTTC,CASSSSGTGYNEQFF,TRBJ2-1,TRBV13,15,TRBD1,-
TGTGCCAGCAGATCCCGGACAGGGGTCTATCAGCCCCAGCATTTT,CASRSRTGVYQPQHF,TRBJ1-5,TRBV5-4,15,TRBD1,-
TGTGCCAGCAGCTGGCCAGGACTAGCGGGACGAAACTACGAGCAGTACTTC,CASSWPGLAGRNYEQYF,TRBJ2-7,TRBV7-9,17,TRBD2,-
TGTGCCAGCAGTTACAGCCTTAATGAAAAACTGTTTTTT,CASSYSLNEKLFF,TRBJ1-4,TRBV6-5,13,-,once
TGTGCCAGCATAGGAGCGGGTGACGGTGGGGGGGAGCTGTTTTTT,CASIGAGDGGGELFF,TRBJ2-2,TRBV6-6,15,-,-
TGTGCCAGCAGCTTAGTTGATGGAGATCCCTACGAGCAGTACTTC,CASSLVDGDPYEQYF,TRBJ2-7,TRBV7-6,15,-,-
TGTGCCAGCAGCTTAACCCCGAGGCGGGAAGGGTTCTTC,CASSLTPRREGFF,TRBJ2-1,TRBV7-9,13,-,-
TGCGCCAGCAGCTTCGGGACAGGATACGAGCAGTACTTC,CASSFGTGYEQYF,TRBJ2-7,TRBV5-1,13,TRBD1,-
TGTGCCAGCAGCCTCAACCTTCGTTCAGATACGCAGTATTTT,CASSLNLRSDTQYF,TRBJ2-3,TRBV27,14,-,-
TGTGCCAGCAGCTCGGCAGAGTCCTACGAGCAGTACTTC,CASSSAESYEQYF,TRBJ2-7,TRBV14,13,-,once
TGTGCCAGCTCACCCCCTGGATCCTACAATGAGCAGTTCTTC,CASSPPGSYNEQFF,TRBJ2-1,TRBV18,14,-,-
TGTGCCAGCAGCTCGTCCCCCACAGGGGGACGGGAGACCCAGTACTTC,CASSSSPTGGRETQYF,TRBJ2-5,TRBV7-9,16,TRBD1,-
TGTGCCAGCAGTGAAGGTAGGGGCCCCCGTAAGGGCACTGAAGCTTTCTTT,CASSEGRGPRKGTEAFF,TRBJ1-1,TRBV6-1,17,-,-